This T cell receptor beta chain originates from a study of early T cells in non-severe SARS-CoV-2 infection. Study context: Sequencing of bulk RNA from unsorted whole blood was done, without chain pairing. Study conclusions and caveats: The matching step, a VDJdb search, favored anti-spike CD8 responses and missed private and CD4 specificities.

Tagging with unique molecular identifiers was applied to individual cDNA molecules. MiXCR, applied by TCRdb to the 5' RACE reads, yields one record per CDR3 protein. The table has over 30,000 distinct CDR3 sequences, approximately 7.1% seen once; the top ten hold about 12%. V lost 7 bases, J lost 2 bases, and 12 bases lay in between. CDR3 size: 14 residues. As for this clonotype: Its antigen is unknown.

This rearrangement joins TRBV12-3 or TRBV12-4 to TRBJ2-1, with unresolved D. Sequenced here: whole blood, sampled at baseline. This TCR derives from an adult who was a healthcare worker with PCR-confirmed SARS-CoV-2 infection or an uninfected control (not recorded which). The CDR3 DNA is TGTGCCAGCATGAAAAGGTTAGCCTACAATGAGCAGTTCTTC. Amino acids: CASMKRLAYNEQFF.